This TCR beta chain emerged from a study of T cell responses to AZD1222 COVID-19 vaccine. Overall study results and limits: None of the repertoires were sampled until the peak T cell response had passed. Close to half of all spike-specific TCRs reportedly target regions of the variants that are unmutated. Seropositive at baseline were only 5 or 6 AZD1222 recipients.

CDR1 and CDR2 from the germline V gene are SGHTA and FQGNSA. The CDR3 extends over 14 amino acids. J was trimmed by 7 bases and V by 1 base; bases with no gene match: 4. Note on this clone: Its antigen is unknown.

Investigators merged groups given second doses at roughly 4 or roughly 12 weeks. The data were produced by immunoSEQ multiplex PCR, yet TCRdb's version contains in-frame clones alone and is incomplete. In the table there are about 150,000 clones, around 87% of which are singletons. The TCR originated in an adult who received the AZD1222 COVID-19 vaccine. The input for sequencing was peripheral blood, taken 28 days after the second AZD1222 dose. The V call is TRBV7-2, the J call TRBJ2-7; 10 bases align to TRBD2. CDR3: CASSLGGSGREQYF. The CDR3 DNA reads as TGTGCCAGCAGCTTAGGTGGTAGCGGGAGGGAGCAGTACTTC.